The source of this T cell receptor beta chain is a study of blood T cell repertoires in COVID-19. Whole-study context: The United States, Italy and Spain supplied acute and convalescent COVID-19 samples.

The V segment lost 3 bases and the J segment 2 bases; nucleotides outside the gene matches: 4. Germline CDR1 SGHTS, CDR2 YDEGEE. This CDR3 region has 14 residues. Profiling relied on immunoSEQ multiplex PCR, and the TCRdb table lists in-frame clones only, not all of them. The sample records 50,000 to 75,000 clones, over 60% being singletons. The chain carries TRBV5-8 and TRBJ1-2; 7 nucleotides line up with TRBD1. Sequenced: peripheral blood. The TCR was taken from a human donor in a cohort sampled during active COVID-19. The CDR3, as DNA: TGTGCCAGCAGCTGGGACAGTCGCAACTATGGCTACACCTTC. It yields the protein CASSWDSRNYGYTF.